This T cell receptor beta chain was obtained from a study of blood T cell repertoires in COVID-19. Across the study: Both acute and convalescent COVID-19 samples were obtained from the United States, Italy and Spain. Sample material is recorded as cDNA or gDNA derived from T cells, B-cell-depleted T cells, or PBMCs.

Unmatched junction bases numbered 11, after V lost 5 bases and J lost 10 bases. CDR1 is LNHDA and CDR2 is SQIVND in the germline V gene (reference sequence). The CDR3 contains 15 residues. Per the original data handling: For nucleated cells, counts were estimated from reference gene primer amplification. Profiled with immunoSEQ multiplex PCR; TCRdb holds only in-frame clones, not every one. The V and J calls and the clone size are those of that table, but D and trimming were determined from the DNA. The profile shows just over 150,000 clones, roughly 80% of them singletons. Sequenced sample: peripheral blood. The TCR was taken from a man between 60 and 70 years old with acute or convalescent COVID-19. The chain is built from TRBV19 and TRBJ1-6; 7 nucleotides match TRBD1. CDR3 sequence: CASSSQQGSGSPLHF. The CDR3 DNA reads TGTGCCAGTAGTTCCCAACAGGGGAGTGGGTCACCCCTCCACTTT.